This passage covers 15 T cell receptor beta chains from one sample sequenced in a study of a mutant IDH1 vaccine in newly diagnosed glioma. The sample's time point: week 35, safety follow-up. Vaccination comprised doses that each held 300 ug of mutant IDH1 20-mer peptide, plus topical imiquimod. Clones were sequenced by immunoSEQ multiplex PCR, and TCRdb holds only the in-frame ones, with some missing. Counted here are more than 25,000 clones, 79% occurring once; the ten biggest clones make up approximately 8.5%. No antigens are known for them. Specimen: PBMCs, collected from a glioma patient whose treatment included an IDH1 peptide vaccine. The receptors here all came from a woman under 40 with glioma. Some clones in this sample may be carry-over from other donors' samples.

The chain recombines TRBV27 with TRBJ2-1; possibly TRBD2 for D (6 bases). Per the germline V gene, CDR1 is MNHEY and CDR2 is SMNVEV (reference sequence). The CDR3 length is 20 residues. V lost 3 bases, J lost 0 bases, and 24 bases lay in between. This chain's CDR3 is CASSLDYNILDQSSYNEQFF. DNA for the CDR3: TGTGCCAGCAGTTTGGACTACAATATCTTAGACCAGAGCTCCTACAATGAGCAGTTCTTC.

This chain joins TRBV9 and TRBJ2-1, with unresolved D. Germline loops: CDR1 SGDLS, CDR2 YYNGEE. V shed 0 bases and J shed 6 bases, with 7 bases lying between them. The CDR3 sequence is 13 residues long. This chain's CDR3 is CASSVGVGNEQFF. Written as DNA, the CDR3 is TGTGCCAGCAGCGTAGGGGTGGGCAATGAGCAGTTCTTC.

This clone has a handful of counts. The V call is TRBV11-2, the J call TRBJ2-7, with 7 bases aligning to TRBD2. Germline CDR1 reads SGHAT; CDR2 reads FQNNGV. The CDR3 length is 15 residues. V trimming: 1 base; J trimming: 0 bases; junction bases outside the gene matches: 3. This chain's CDR3 is CASSLGAGTSYEQYF. The CDR3 coding sequence is TGTGCCAGCAGCTTAGGAGCGGGGACCTCCTACGAGCAGTACTTC.

The genes are TRBV5-1 and TRBJ2-2; possibly TRBD1 or TRBD2 for D (5 bases each). V was pared by 3 bases and J by 0 bases, with 9 bases between. Germline values: CDR1 SGHRS, CDR2 YFSETQ. There are 15 residues in the CDR3. CDR3 in DNA: TGCGCCAGCAGCTCGGGACCTTCGAACACCGGGGAGCTGTTTTTT. This gives the protein CASSSGPSNTGELFF.

The chain couples TRBV29-1 to TRBJ2-5; maybe TRBD1 (5 bases). CDR3 length: 10 amino acids. The V gene's germline CDR1 is SQVTM and CDR2 ANQGSEA. Trimming removed 8 bases from V and 6 bases from J, with 10 bases in between. CDR3 region: CSFLGQTQYF. The CDR3 DNA reads TGCAGCTTCCTGGGGCAGACCCAGTACTTC.

This clone rates as medium-sized. V and J are TRBV18 and TRBJ1-2; D possibly corresponds to TRBD1 (5 bases). V lost 5 bases and J 5 bases, leaving 18 bases between the germline ends. Germline CDR1 reads KGHSH; CDR2 reads LQKENI. The CDR3 is 15 residues long. CDR3 amino acids: CASSSGLPDWYGYTF. CDR3 coding DNA: TGTGCCAGCTCATCGGGACTGCCGGATTGGTATGGCTACACCTTC. The variable domain in full, with the rest retrieved from reference TRBV18 and TRBJ1-2, is NAGVMQNPRHLVRRRGQEARLRCSPMKGHSHVYWYRQLPEEGLKFMVYLQKENIIDESGMPKERFSAEFPKEGPSILRIQQVVRGDSAAYFCASSSGLPDWYGYTFGSGTRLTVV.

This chain joins TRBV19 and TRBJ2-7; possible D gene TRBD2, 6 bases. Trimming shortened V by 7 bases and J by 7 bases, and 17 bases separated the two germline ends. This CDR3 comprises 13 residues. Germline V CDR1 and CDR2: LNHDA, SQIVND (reference sequence). The CDR3 here is CASTPEGLREQYF. In DNA form, the CDR3 reads TGTGCCAGTACCCCGGAGGGCTTGAGGGAGCAGTACTTC. Complete variable domain (other parts from reference TRBV19 and TRBJ2-7): DGGITQSPKYLFRKEGQNVTLSCEQNLNHDAMYWYRQDPGQGLRLIYYSQIVNDFQKGDIAEGYSVSREKKESFPLTVTSAQKNPTAFYLCASTPEGLREQYFGPGTRLTVT.

V and J are TRBV4-2 and TRBJ1-2; D not certain. CDR1 is LGHNA, CDR2 YNFKEQ, per germline. V was pared by 4 bases and J by 0 bases, with 3 bases between. The CDR3 spans 12 residues. The CDR3 here is CASSPSNYGYTF. CDR3 coding DNA: TGTGCCAGCAGCCCGTCTAACTATGGCTACACCTTC.

This clone has a handful of counts. The J gene is TRBJ1-1, the V gene TRBV7-2, with 8 bases matching TRBD1. The V gene's germline CDR1 is SGHTA and CDR2 FQGNSA. The CDR3 loop spans 19 amino acids. J gave up 5 bases and V 6 bases, and 23 bases lay outside the gene matches. The CDR3 is CASRKARGRSGGVRTEAFF. In DNA form, the CDR3 reads TGTGCCAGCAGAAAAGCGCGCGGTAGATCAGGGGGCGTTCGGACTGAAGCTTTCTTT.

This rearrangement joins TRBV7-9 to TRBJ2-2, with 9 bases fitting TRBD1. This CDR3 comprises 15 residues. The germline V gene has CDR1 SEHNR and CDR2 FQNEAQ (reference sequence). V lost 5 bases and J lost 5; bases outside the gene matches: 6. The CDR3 DNA is TGTGCCAGCAGCCCTGACAGGGGGAGGACCGGGGAGCTGTTTTTT. It yields the protein CASSPDRGRTGELFF.

This clone was seen only once. The genes are TRBV30 and TRBJ2-7, with 14 bases matching TRBD2. The V gene end was trimmed by 3 bases and the J gene end by 3 bases; junction bases not matched to a gene: 4. This CDR3 region has 15 residues. The V gene's germline CDR1 is GTSNPN and CDR2 SVGIG (reference sequence). The CDR3 here is CAWSGLAGGLYEQYF. As DNA, the CDR3 is TGTGCCTGGAGCGGACTAGCGGGAGGTCTCTACGAGCAGTACTTC.

The gene calls are TRBV2 and TRBJ1-4; D is undetermined. The length of the CDR3 is 14 residues. V was shortened by 8 bases and J by 0 bases, with 10 bases between the two germline ends. Germline CDR1 reads SNHLY; CDR2 reads FYNNEI. CDR3 region: CASSVYSTNEKLFF. The CDR3 region has the DNA TGTGCCAGCTCAGTTTATTCAACTAATGAAAAACTGTTTTTT.

This clone came up a few times. The CDR3: CASSQEYPGVNTEAFF. The CDR3 nucleotides read TGCGCCAGCAGCCAAGAATATCCAGGAGTGAACACTGAAGCTTTCTTT. The chain recombines TRBV4-1 with TRBJ1-1; D is uncertain. Between the trimmed V and J ends, which lost 0 bases and 0 bases, there was a span of 11 bases. The CDR3 has 16 residues. From germline, CDR1 is MGHRA and CDR2 YSYEKL.

This chain joins TRBV28 and TRBJ2-7; 9 bases map to TRBD2. Germline assignment: CDR1 MDHEN and CDR2 SYDVKM. With 3 bases clipped from V and 4 bases from J, the junction kept 7 bases outside the gene matches. This CDR3 has 15 residues. The CDR3 coding sequence is TGTGCCAGCAGTTTTGGGCTAGCGGGGAAGTACGAGCAGTACTTC. This codes for CASSFGLAGKYEQYF.

V and J are TRBV7-8 and TRBJ2-5; D not resolved. V gave up 8 bases and J gave up 5 bases, with 15 bases separating them. The CDR3 is 13 amino acids. Germline lookup yields CDR1 SGHVS and CDR2 FQNEAQ. The CDR3, as DNA: TGTGCCAGCGGCGGACCGGCCGGGGAGACCCAGTACTTC. As protein: CASGGPAGETQYF.